These 15 T cell receptor beta chains came from one sample sequenced in a study of T cell responses to AZD1222 COVID-19 vaccine (dated by TCRdb to the early 2020s). The library was generated by the immunoSEQ multiplex PCR assay. Not all clones reach the TCRdb copy of this immuneACCESS table, which keeps in-frame sequences only. Checked studies attribute under half of the gap to unresolved V genes and leave the rest unexplained. For this sample there are 70,000 to 95,000 clones; around 80% appear just once. The biggest ten clones account for about 20% of the sample. This sample's time point label indicates: baseline before first vaccination. Sequencing used peripheral blood, obtained on day 0 of AZD1222 vaccination. The receptor source for this set is an adult in good health.

The genes are TRBV24-1 and TRBJ2-1; D is perhaps TRBD2 (7 bases). The CDR3 loop spans 12 amino acids. The V gene lost 5 bases and the J gene lost 10 bases, with 11 bases spanning the gap. Germline lookup yields CDR1 KGHDR and CDR2 SFDVKD. The CDR3 spells CATSAPGGEQFF. CDR3 bases: TGTGCCACCAGTGCCCCGGGGGGCGAGCAGTTCTTC.

This clone was detected a few times. The rearrangement uses TRBV5-1 and TRBJ2-7; no definite D call. Germline loops: CDR1 SGHRS, CDR2 YFSETQ. Trimming pared 4 bases from V and 2 bases from J, leaving 13 bases between. The CDR3 has 14 residues. The CDR3 bases are TGCGCCAGCAGCCTGGGATCGAGTACCTACGAGCAGTACTTC. Amino acid sequence: CASSLGSSTYEQYF.

As concerns this clone: The junction departs from the called germline gene at one end, perhaps through a read error. The chain uses TRBV29-1 and TRBJ1-2, with D hard to call. Looked up from germline, CDR1 is SQVTM and CDR2 is ANQGSEA. CDR3 size: 11 residues. The CDR3 sequence: CSVEGGGGYTF. The CDR3 DNA reads TGCAGCGTCGAAGGTGGAGGGGGCTACACCTTC.

This clone was recorded once. The chain employs TRBV5-1 and TRBJ2-2, with 7 nucleotides matching TRBD1. Trimming at V came to 3 bases and at J to 2 bases, leaving 4 bases not matched to a gene. The CDR3 covers 15 residues. Germline V CDR1 and CDR2: SGHRS, YFSETQ. This chain's CDR3 is CASSSRTGNTGELFF. In DNA, the CDR3 is TGCGCCAGCAGCTCCCGGACAGGCAACACCGGGGAGCTGTTTTTT.

V gene TRBV19 combines with J gene TRBJ2-7, with D perhaps matching TRBD2 (5 bases). The CDR3 has 13 amino acids. Germline CDR1 reads LNHDA; CDR2 reads SQIVND (reference sequence). V was shortened by 3 bases and J by 4 bases, with 10 bases between the two germline ends. The CDR3 is CASSIMGAYEQYF. In nucleotides, the CDR3 is TGTGCCAGTAGTATTATGGGAGCGTACGAGCAGTACTTC.

DNA for the CDR3: TGTGCCAGCAGCGACCATCAAGACATAACTTTCTTT. Residues: CASSDHQDITFF. V and J are TRBV6-4 and TRBJ1-1, with no clear D. Germline V gene data show CDR1 as MRHNA and CDR2 as SNTAGT. The CDR3 has 12 residues. Trimming shortened V by 6 bases and J by 12 bases, and 17 bases separated the two germline ends.

This clone was seen only once. The gene calls are TRBV5-8 and TRBJ1-6; D remains ambiguous. V lost 5 bases and J lost 5, with 14 bases in between. Germline CDR1 SGHTS, CDR2 YDEGEE. The CDR3 contains 15 residues. The CDR3 nucleotides read TGTGCCAGCAGATCAAGGGTAGTGAATAATTCACCCCTCCACTTT. Encoded protein: CASRSRVVNNSPLHF.

This clone has just a few counts. The chain has TRBV4-2 and TRBJ2-3; 12 bases fit TRBD2. Germline V gene data show CDR1 as LGHNA and CDR2 as YNFKEQ. This CDR3 is built from 17 residues. With 4 bases clipped from V and 0 bases from J, the junction kept 5 bases outside the gene matches. The CDR3 DNA reads TGTGCCAGCAGCCGATCAACTAGCGGGGGGAGCACAGATACGCAGTATTTT. Amino acids: CASSRSTSGGSTDTQYF.

V is TRBV5-5 and J is TRBJ2-7; 12 positions agree with TRBD1. The V and J ends lost 0 bases and 5 bases, in that order; junction bases with no gene match: 6. In germline, CDR1 is SGHKS, CDR2 YYEKEE (reference sequence). The CDR3 covers 16 residues. The DNA for the CDR3 is TGTGCCAGCAGCTTGGCAACGGGACAGGGGGCGCACGAGCAGTACTTC. It codes for CASSLATGQGAHEQYF.

V is TRBV6-1 and J is TRBJ2-4; D uncertain. CDR1 is MNHNS, CDR2 SASEGT, per germline. Between the trimmed V and J ends, which lost 0 bases and 0 bases, there was a span of 9 bases. The CDR3 consists of 16 residues. CDR3 residues: CASSEALSVAKNIQYF. The CDR3 DNA reads TGTGCCAGCAGTGAAGCCCTGTCCGTAGCCAAAAACATTCAGTACTTC.

The chain carries TRBV29-1 and TRBJ2-1; TRBD1 aligns across 7 bases. Germline-derived CDR1 and CDR2 are SQVTM and ANQGSEA. The CDR3 contains 12 residues. Trimming cost V 6 bases and J 5 bases; bases outside gene matches: 4. The CDR3 loop is CSVSDRNNEQFF. Written as DNA, the CDR3 is TGCAGCGTCTCGGACAGGAACAATGAGCAGTTCTTC.

The chain couples TRBV30 to TRBJ2-2; D call uncertain. Deletions cut 3 bases from V and 2 bases from J, with 10 bases between. CDR1 and CDR2 from the germline V gene are GTSNPN and SVGIG (reference sequence). This CDR3 spans 14 amino acids. Here the CDR3 DNA reads TGTGCCTGGAGGTATATTCCCAACACCGGGGAGCTGTTTTTT. This sequence encodes CAWRYIPNTGELFF. The variable domain in full, completed from reference TRBV30 and TRBJ2-2, reads SQTIHQWPATLVQPVGSPLSLECTVEGTSNPNLYWYRQAAGRGLQLLFYSVGIGQISSEVPQNLSASRPQDRQFILSSKKLLLSDSGFYLCAWRYIPNTGELFFGEGSRLTVL.

V is TRBV29-1 and J is TRBJ2-5, with 8 bases that match TRBD2. In germline, CDR1 is SQVTM, CDR2 ANQGSEA. V dropped 3 bases and J dropped 5; count of bases not matched to a gene: 2. The CDR3 is made up of 12 amino acids. The CDR3 is CSVERGAETQYF. In DNA form, the CDR3 reads TGCAGCGTTGAGCGGGGGGCGGAGACCCAGTACTTC.

The gene calls are TRBV12-3 or TRBV12-4 and TRBJ2-1, with D uncertain. CDR3 length: 12 amino acids. The ends were cut back, 6 bases at V and 7 bases at J, with 10 bases in the middle. As DNA, the CDR3 is TGTGCCAGCAGCTCTCCGGGTAATGAGCAGTTCTTC. It codes for CASSSPGNEQFF.

The chain is built from TRBV7-6 and TRBJ2-3; TRBD1 agrees at 7 bases. This CDR3 is 14 amino acids long. After removal of 5 bases from V and 4 bases from J, the junction contained 6 bases not matched to a gene. The germline V gene encodes CDR1 SGHVS and CDR2 FNYEAQ. CDR3 loop: CASSPDRPPDTQYF. The DNA of the CDR3 is TGTGCCAGCAGCCCGGACAGGCCGCCAGATACGCAGTATTTT.